The clone carrying this TCR beta chain was seen once. Antigen specificity is unknown. CDR3 and TCR beta VDJ profiling relied on a genomic DNA template. MiXCR, applied by TCRdb to the reads, yields one record per CDR3 protein. Of 50,000 to 70,000 distinct CDR3 sequences detected, about 50% appear once; the ten largest clones hold around 2.3%. The sample comes from a study of CD8+CD57+ T cells in acquired aplastic anemia. Study in general: Mean DNA quantity obtained from sorted CD4+ and CD8+ cells was about 3.2 ug. The average read count for CD4+ cells in healthy donors was about 9.9 million.

Study-wide results and caveats: Researchers reported that CD8+ Simpson's diversity was not significantly different in patients versus controls.

Looked up from germline, CDR1 is ENHRY and CDR2 is SYGVKD. Trimming left V 3 bases short and J 5 bases short, with 8 bases between. The CDR3 is 12 amino acids. Material: sorted CD4+, CD8+, or CD8+CD57+ T cells (not recorded which) from PBMCs. This clonotype was obtained from a human donor in good health, serving as a control. The chain recombines TRBV10-3 with TRBJ2-7; D remains ambiguous. The CDR3 coding sequence is TGTGCCATCAGTGAACTAAACAACGAGCAGTACTTC. It codes for CAISELNNEQYF.